This T cell receptor beta chain appears in the sequencing data of a study of blood T cell repertoires in COVID-19 (dated by TCRdb to about 2020). Study-level background: Samples from collaborators originated in the United States, Italy and Spain and spanned both the acute and convalescent phases of COVID-19. The prospective study material was composed of cDNA or gDNA derived from T cells, B-cell-depleted T cells, or PBMCs. The dataset comprised deeply sampled blood TCRbeta repertoires from subjects exposed to, actively infected with, or recovered from COVID-19. The repertoires were made available in a free public database intended to serve as a resource for research on the immune response to SARS-CoV-2. The samples were drawn from the first 160 participants of the ongoing ImmuneRACE study and from 1,254 subjects provided by 6 global collaborators. Sample metadata almost always included a de-identified subject ID, COVID-19 status, age in years and sex. HLA class I and class II types, where available, came from metadata supplied by the sample provider rather than from assay-based typing. What the study reported, not specific to this receptor: How much clinical and demographic metadata was included differed by source and by participant, and the metadata was provided uncurated.

TCRbeta CDR3 regions were amplified from genomic DNA by means of the immunoSEQ Assay, a bias-controlled multiplex PCR. The paper's data handling went like this. The number of nucleated cells in each sample was estimated by amplification of reference gene primers within the assay. To quantify the absolute abundance of each unique TCRbeta CDR3 rearrangement, sequence reads were collapsed and filtered. For each sample, productive Simpson clonality was calculated as the square root of Simpson's diversity index across productive rearrangements. TCRdb re-hosts the immuneACCESS table, in-frame sequences only. Its copies lack some clones; in the studies checked, an unresolved V gene accounts for under half of them, and the cause for the rest is not known. That table gives V, J and clone size, and the DNA gave D and trimming. The sample table shows about 200,000 clones, and more than 75% are seen once. The biggest ten clones account for 3.5% to 4.5% of the sample.

Whole blood was collected in K2EDTA tubes by collaborating institutions according to the institutions' own protocols. For TCRbeta analysis, collaborator samples were shipped as frozen whole blood, as isolated PBMCs, or as DNA extracted from either sample type. The CDR3 covers 13 residues, taking in both the cysteine and the phenylalanine. Of all the DNA, just the CDR3 is kept, 39 bases in frame from base 1. V loses 4 bases at its end and J loses 8 bases; junction bases beyond the gene matches: 7. The germline V gene specifies SGHRS as CDR1 and YFSETQ as CDR2. A remark on this clone: Which antigen it targets is not known. No quality values exist for individual bases; no much larger clone is one base distant.

Recombination linked TRBV5-1 to TRBJ1-2; TRBD1 aligns with 8 central bases. The sequenced material came from peripheral blood. This receptor was taken from a man aged 50 or older with acute or convalescent COVID-19. The CDR3 sequence is CASSPGQGRGYTF. The DNA sequence is as follows: TGCGCCAGCAGCCCCGGACAGGGCAGAGGCTACACCTTC.